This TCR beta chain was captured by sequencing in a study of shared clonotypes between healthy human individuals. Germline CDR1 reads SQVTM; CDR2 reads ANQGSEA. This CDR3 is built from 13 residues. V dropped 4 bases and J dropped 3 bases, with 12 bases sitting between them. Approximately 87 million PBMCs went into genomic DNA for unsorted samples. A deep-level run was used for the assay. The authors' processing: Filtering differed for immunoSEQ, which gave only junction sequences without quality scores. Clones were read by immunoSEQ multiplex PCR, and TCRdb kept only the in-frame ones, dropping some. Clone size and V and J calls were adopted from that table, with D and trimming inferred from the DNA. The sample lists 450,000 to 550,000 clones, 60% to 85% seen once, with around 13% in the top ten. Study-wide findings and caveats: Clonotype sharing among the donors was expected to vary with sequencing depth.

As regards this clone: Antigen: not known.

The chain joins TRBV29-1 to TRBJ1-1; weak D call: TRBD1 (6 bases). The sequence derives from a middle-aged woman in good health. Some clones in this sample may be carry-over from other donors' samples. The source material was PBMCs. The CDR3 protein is CSVAGGHDTEAFF. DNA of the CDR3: TGCAGCGTTGCCGGGGGGCACGACACTGAAGCTTTCTTT.